The present entry profiles one T cell receptor beta chain with its context. This CDR3 comprises 16 residues. Trimming shortened V by 3 bases and J by 3 bases, and 15 bases separated the two germline ends. Germline lookup yields CDR1 SGHDN and CDR2 FVKESK. The record originates from a study of OX40 agonist ivuxolimab in advanced cancers. Study-wide context: Patients in the trial were receiving intravenous ivuxolimab every 2 weeks, at doses of 0.01 to 10 mg/kg. A mean age of roughly 66 years, range 23 to 79, was recorded, and roughly 80% were male.

Produced via immunoSEQ multiplex PCR; TCRdb's table is partial and in-frame only. This table holds some 76,000 clones, about 94% found once. The sequences come from CD4+ or CD8+ T cells sorted from blood, collected in a trial of the OX40 agonist ivuxolimab. This receptor was obtained from an adult with an advanced solid tumor such as melanoma, head and neck, liver or kidney cancer. J is TRBJ2-1 and V is TRBV14; maybe TRBD2 (6 bases). The CDR3 nucleotides read TGTGCCAGCAGCCAGCGCGGGGATAACTTCTACAATGAGCAGTTCTTC. Amino acids: CASSQRGDNFYNEQFF.